Below, one T cell receptor beta chain is given with its context. The CDR3 spans 15 residues. Germline lookup yields CDR1 MNHEY and CDR2 SVGAGI. Trimming removed 2 bases from V and 2 bases from J, with 13 bases in between. These data come from a study of cytomegalovirus exposure and HLA in healthy donors. Use of 60 Vbeta and 13 Jbeta primers characterized the PCR. Sequenced by immunoSEQ multiplex PCR; TCRdb stores in-frame clones only, minus some. Of 180,000 or so clones in the sample, 82% were seen once. What was sequenced was PBMCs. This chain links TRBV6-5 with TRBJ2-7, with a possible D match to TRBD1 (5 bases). This receptor was taken from a boy between 2 and 15 years old in good health and CMV-seronegative. The CDR3 spells CASSYRRAGPYEQYF. Written as DNA, the CDR3 is TGTGCCAGCAGTTACCGCCGGGCAGGGCCCTACGAGCAGTACTTC.